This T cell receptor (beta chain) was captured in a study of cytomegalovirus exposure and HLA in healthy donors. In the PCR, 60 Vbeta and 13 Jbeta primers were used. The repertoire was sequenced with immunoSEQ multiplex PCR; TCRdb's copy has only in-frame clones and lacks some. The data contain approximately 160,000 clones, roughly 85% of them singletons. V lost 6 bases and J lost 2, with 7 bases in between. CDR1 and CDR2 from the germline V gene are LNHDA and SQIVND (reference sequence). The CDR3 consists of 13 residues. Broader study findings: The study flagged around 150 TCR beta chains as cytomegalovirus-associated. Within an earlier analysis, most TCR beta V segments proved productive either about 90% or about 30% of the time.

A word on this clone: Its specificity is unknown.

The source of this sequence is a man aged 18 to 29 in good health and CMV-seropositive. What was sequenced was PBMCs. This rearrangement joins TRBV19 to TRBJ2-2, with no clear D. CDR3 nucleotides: TGTGCCAGTAGACAGATTAACACCGGGGAGCTGTTTTTT. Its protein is CASRQINTGELFF.